What follows are 24 T cell receptor beta chains derived from one specimen sequenced in a study of sequential checkpoint blockade in melanoma. Sequencing was performed with immunoSEQ multiplex PCR; in TCRdb, only in-frame clones are kept and a portion is missing. The sample includes roughly 2,000 clones, roughly 24% seen only once; the top ten take around a fifth. Regarding treatment: randomized to nivolumab then ipilimumab (arm A) or the reverse (arm B). Sequenced material: tumor tissue (inferred from file names), taken from a patient given nivolumab and ipilimumab in sequence. These receptors were taken from a human donor with melanoma.

The V gene is TRBV5-1, the J gene TRBJ1-2, with D possibly being TRBD1 (6 bases). V was cut by 1 base and J by 3 bases, with 10 bases left in between. CDR1 SGHRS and CDR2 YFSETQ come from the germline V gene. This CDR3 contains 14 residues. CDR3 nucleotide sequence: TGCGCCAGCAGCTTGATCGAGGGGGACTATGGCTACACCTTC. Encoded protein: CASSLIEGDYGYTF.

V is TRBV30 and J is TRBJ1-2; D is unresolved. Germline values: CDR1 GTSNPN, CDR2 SVGIG (reference sequence). The CDR3 runs to 15 residues. Deletions cut 0 bases from V and 0 bases from J, with 11 bases between. Written as DNA, the CDR3 is TGTGCCTGGAGTGTTACCATGGGGACTAACTATGGCTACACCTTC. This translates into CAWSVTMGTNYGYTF. The full variable domain, with the rest looked up from reference TRBV30 and TRBJ1-2, is SQTIHQWPATLVQPVGSPLSLECTVEGTSNPNLYWYRQAAGRGLQLLFYSVGIGQISSEVPQNLSASRPQDRQFILSSKKLLLSDSGFYLCAWSVTMGTNYGYTFGSGTRLTVV.

In its sample, this clone ranks as large. In DNA, the CDR3 is TGCGCCAGCAGCCAAGAAACAGGAGTGAACACTGAAGCTTTCTTT. Amino acid sequence: CASSQETGVNTEAFF. J is TRBJ1-1 and V is TRBV4-1; maybe TRBD1 (5 bases). CDR3 length: 15 residues. V gave up 0 bases and J gave up 0 bases, with 8 bases separating them. Germline V gene sequence: CDR1 MGHRA, CDR2 YSYEKL.

This chain connects TRBV5-1 to TRBJ2-5; 10 nucleotides align to TRBD1. The CDR3 has 20 amino acids. The germline V gene encodes CDR1 SGHRS and CDR2 YFSETQ. After removal of 3 bases from V and 1 base from J, the junction contained 18 bases not matched to a gene. CDR3 in DNA: TGCGCCAGCAGCTCCCCCCCAGCGACCGGGACAGGGGCCTTCCAAGAGACCCAGTACTTC. It encodes CASSSPPATGTGAFQETQYF.

This clone was detected only a few times. The V and J genes are TRBV27 and TRBJ1-2; a weak D match, TRBD1 (6 bases). This CDR3 has 14 amino acids. Germline V lookup: CDR1 MNHEY, CDR2 SMNVEV (reference sequence). Deletions cut 10 bases from V and 2 bases from J, with 17 bases between. The CDR3 DNA is TGTGCCAACCATACTTTACAGGGAAACTATGGCTACACCTTC. This sequence encodes CANHTLQGNYGYTF.

The chain combines TRBV9 with TRBJ2-3; possible D gene TRBD2, 6 bases. The V gene lost 4 bases and the J gene lost 6 bases, with 9 bases spanning the gap. The CDR3 loop spans 12 amino acids. The germline V gene has CDR1 SGDLS and CDR2 YYNGEE. CDR3: CASSRLGDTQYF. DNA for the CDR3: TGTGCCAGCAGCAGACTAGGGGATACGCAGTATTTT.

The J gene is TRBJ2-7, the V gene TRBV10-2; D is possibly TRBD1 (5 bases). Germline V gene lookup returns CDR1 WSHSY and CDR2 SAAADI. This CDR3 has 16 residues. Trimming cost V 0 bases and J 0 bases, with 12 bases left between them. DNA of the CDR3: TGCGCCAGCAGTGAGTCGGTTACAGGTTACTCCTACGAGCAGTACTTC. The encoded protein is CASSESVTGYSYEQYF.

In its sample, this clone was seen a few times. V is TRBV1 and J is TRBJ1-2. TRBV1 counts as a pseudogene. This CDR3 comprises 16 residues. Here the CDR3 reads CASSQGPWTGGGGYTF. Written as DNA, the CDR3 is TGCGCCAGCAGCCAAGGCCCTTGGACGGGAGGGGGTGGCTACACCTTC.

The chain carries TRBV6-8 and TRBJ2-7, with a weak D call TRBD1 (6 bases). V was trimmed by 6 bases and J by 7 bases, leaving 16 bases between them. The germline V gene encodes CDR1 MNHGY and CDR2 SAAAGT. This CDR3 is 13 amino acids long. The CDR3 reads CASRPTGYEEQYF. The DNA for the CDR3 is TGTGCCAGCAGACCAACAGGGTACGAGGAGCAGTACTTC.

By frequency in the sample, this clone is medium-sized (0.01 to 0.1%). This rearrangement joins TRBV19 to TRBJ1-6; possible D gene TRBD1, 5 bases. CDR3 length: 12 residues. V was shortened by 6 bases and J by 12 bases, with 12 bases between the two germline ends. The germline CDR1 and CDR2 sequences are LNHDA and SQIVND (reference sequence). CDR3 DNA sequence: TGTGCCAGTAGCCCAGAGGGGCTACCCCTCCACTTT. This translates into CASSPEGLPLHF.

This clone was observed a single time. The chain is built from TRBV29-1 and TRBJ1-4; a possible D gene is TRBD1 (5 bases). Trimming removed 4 bases at V and 0 bases at J, with 9 bases between. The CDR3 extends over 14 amino acids. CDR1 is SQVTM, CDR2 ANQGSEA, per germline. The CDR3 sequence is CSVVGDATNEKLFF. DNA for the CDR3: TGCAGCGTTGTGGGGGACGCAACTAATGAAAAACTGTTTTTT.

By sample fraction, this clone is medium-sized. The chain couples TRBV11-3 to TRBJ2-3, with TRBD2 identical over 8 bases. The V segment lost 5 bases and the J segment 0 bases; nucleotides outside the gene matches: 4. This CDR3 has 15 residues. Germline V CDR1 and CDR2: SGHNT, YENEEA. As DNA, the CDR3 is TGTGCCAGCAGCGCCGGGGGGGGAAGCACAGATACGCAGTATTTT. Protein: CASSAGGGSTDTQYF. Full variable domain (missing parts from reference TRBV11-3 and TRBJ2-3): EAGVVQSPRYKIIEKKQPVAFWCNPISGHNTLYWYLQNLGQGPELLIRYENEEAVDDSQLPKDRFSAERLKGVDSTLKIQPAELGDSAVYLCASSAGGGSTDTQYFGPGTRLTVL.

Sample share makes this clone medium-sized. The chain uses TRBV11-3 and TRBJ2-3, with a possible D match to TRBD1 (6 bases). From germline, CDR1 is SGHNT and CDR2 YENEEA. The CDR3 is made up of 18 amino acids. The V end was cut by 1 base, the J end by 2 bases, with 19 bases between. The DNA for the CDR3 is TGTGCCAGCAGCTTAGGATTCGCGACAGGTCTGCCCACAGATACGCAGTATTTT. Translating it yields CASSLGFATGLPTDTQYF.

The rearrangement uses TRBV19 and TRBJ1-6; a possible D gene is TRBD1 (6 bases). Germline V gene lookup returns CDR1 LNHDA and CDR2 SQIVND (reference sequence). V was trimmed by 9 bases and J by 7 bases, leaving 19 bases between them. The CDR3 length is 15 residues. The CDR3, as DNA: TGTGCCAGCCAGACCGGGACCAGGGGAAATTCACCCCTCCACTTT. The encoded protein is CASQTGTRGNSPLHF.

This clone was seen a handful of times. The chain employs TRBV5-1 and TRBJ2-7; D may match TRBD1 or TRBD2 (6 bases each). With 0 bases removed from V and 1 base from J, the gap between germline ends came to 14 bases. The CDR3 consists of 16 residues. CDR1 is SGHRS, CDR2 YFSETQ, per germline. CDR3 sequence (DNA): TGCGCCAGCAGCTTGGCGGGGGCCCTTTCATCCTACGAGCAGTACTTC. Translated: CASSLAGALSSYEQYF.

The sample holds many counts of this clone. The chain combines TRBV6-8 with TRBJ1-2; 9 positions match TRBD1. CDR1 is MNHGY and CDR2 is SAAAGT in the germline V gene. Losses at the gene ends were 5 bases for V and 3 bases for J; bases not matched to a gene: 13. The CDR3 is made up of 17 amino acids. CDR3 DNA: TGTGCCAGCAGTCCCCTAGGGACAGGGATCTTAGACTATGGCTACACCTTC. Translating gives CASSPLGTGILDYGYTF.

This chain joins TRBV16 and TRBJ2-7; D assignment may be TRBD1 or TRBD2 (6 bases each). In germline, CDR1 is KGHSY, CDR2 FQNENV. The CDR3 has 15 amino acids. V lost 4 bases and J lost 6, with 19 bases in between. The CDR3 loop is CASSLPPGAKSEQYF. The CDR3 nucleotides read TGTGCCAGCAGCCTACCCCCGGGGGCGAAATCCGAGCAGTACTTC.

By share, this clone counts as large. The chain combines TRBV5-1 with TRBJ2-5, with D possibly TRBD1 on 5 matching bases. Deletions cut 4 bases from V and 3 bases from J, with 25 bases between. This CDR3 contains 18 residues. CDR1 is SGHRS and CDR2 is YFSETQ in the germline V gene. The CDR3 bases are TGCGCCAGCAGCCCGGGCCCAGGGAACGGTTTGGAAGAAGAGACCCAGTACTTC. Translation gives CASSPGPGNGLEEETQYF. The complete variable domain, with remaining parts taken from reference TRBV5-1 and TRBJ2-5, reads KAGVTQTPRYLIKTRGQQVTLSCSPISGHRSVSWYQQTPGQGLQFLFEYFSETQRNKGNFPGRFSGRQFSNSRSEMNVSTLELGDSALYLCASSPGPGNGLEEETQYFGPGTRLLVL.

This chain joins TRBV19 and TRBJ1-5; the D gene is possibly TRBD1 (6 bases). Germline V CDR1 and CDR2: LNHDA, SQIVND (reference sequence). CDR3 length equals 15 residues. Between the trimmed V and J ends, which lost 5 bases and 0 bases, there was a span of 11 bases. CDR3 coding DNA: TGTGCCAGTAGTTATCAGGGGACTAGCAATCAGCCCCAGCATTTT. It yields the protein CASSYQGTSNQPQHF.

This clone was detected a few times. J is TRBJ1-1 and V is TRBV25-1; D unclear. This CDR3 has 16 amino acids. The V gene's germline CDR1 is MGHDK and CDR2 SYGVNS. The ends were cut back, 1 base at V and 0 bases at J, with 12 bases in the middle. DNA of the CDR3: TGTGCCAGCAGTGAATTTGGTGGGATATTGAACACTGAAGCTTTCTTT. Translation gives CASSEFGGILNTEAFF.

The table lists this clone with a few counts. The J gene is TRBJ1-6, the V gene TRBV6-8; no reliable D call. Germline lookup yields CDR1 MNHGY and CDR2 SAAAGT. Deletions cut 2 bases from V and 7 bases from J, with 3 bases between. The CDR3 totals 12 residues. The CDR3: CASSYPNSPLHF. In DNA form, the CDR3 reads TGTGCCAGCAGTTACCCCAATTCACCCCTCCACTTT.

This clone was detected only a few times. The chain is built from TRBV9 and TRBJ2-7, with D perhaps matching TRBD1 (6 bases). Germline V gene sequence: CDR1 SGDLS, CDR2 YYNGEE. The V end was cut by 3 bases, the J end by 1 base, with 17 bases between. The CDR3 is 16 residues long. CDR3 loop: CASSETQGTLSYEQYF. The CDR3 region has the DNA TGTGCCAGCAGCGAGACACAGGGAACCTTGTCCTACGAGCAGTACTTC.

Sample share makes this clone medium-sized (0.01 to 0.1%). In nucleotides, the CDR3 is TGTGCCAGCAGTTACGTAAAGGGGAGTTCACCCCTCCACTTT. Protein sequence: CASSYVKGSSPLHF. V usage is TRBV6-8 and J usage is TRBJ1-6; tentatively, D is TRBD1 (5 bases). The V end lost 2 bases, the J end lost 9 bases, and 11 bases lay between the germline ends. Germline CDR1 MNHGY, CDR2 SAAAGT. This CDR3 has 14 amino acids.

In its sample, this clone is medium-sized. V and J are TRBV6-8 and TRBJ2-2; 9 nucleotides agree with TRBD1. The CDR3 totals 17 residues. Germline V gene data show CDR1 as MNHGY and CDR2 as SAAAGT. With V trimmed by 5 bases and J by 1 base, 8 bases remained unmatched. The CDR3 nucleotides are TGTGCCAGCAGTGACGCACAGGGGGCGGAGAACACCGGGGAGCTGTTTTTT. This sequence encodes CASSDAQGAENTGELFF.